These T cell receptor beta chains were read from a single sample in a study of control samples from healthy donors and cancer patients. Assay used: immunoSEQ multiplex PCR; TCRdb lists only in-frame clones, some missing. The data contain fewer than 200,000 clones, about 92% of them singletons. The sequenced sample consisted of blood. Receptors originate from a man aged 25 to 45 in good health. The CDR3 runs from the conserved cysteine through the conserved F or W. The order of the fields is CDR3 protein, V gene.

cdr3_aa: CASSYHGEQYF; v_call: TRBV6-2/TRBV6-3
cdr3_aa: CASSLGNRGTEQYF; v_call: TRBV5-1
cdr3_aa: CASSITGGYGYTF; v_call: TRBV6-6
cdr3_aa: CASSHGTVLLAGANVLTF; v_call: TRBV3-1/TRBV3-2
cdr3_aa: CASSSYRGFGTDTQYF; v_call: TRBV5-6
cdr3_aa: CASSPRVRTEAFF; v_call: TRBV6-2/TRBV6-3
cdr3_aa: CACAASYNSPLHF; v_call: TRBV10-3
cdr3_aa: CASSFWDRPQGAQHF; v_call: TRBV28
cdr3_aa: CASSESRGKGAEAFF; v_call: TRBV10-1
cdr3_aa: CASRRGGTDTGELFF; v_call: TRBV5-1
cdr3_aa: CAIWETGNYGYTF; v_call: TRBV19
cdr3_aa: CASSLITDTQYF; v_call: TRBV7-2
cdr3_aa: CASSLVGTGIYGYTF; v_call: TRBV5-6
cdr3_aa: CASSNTQSLGMVYSGELFF; v_call: TRBV5-1
cdr3_aa: CASSRDGSTDTQYF; v_call: TRBV27
cdr3_aa: CASSPPNRTVQPQHF; v_call: TRBV18
cdr3_aa: CASSLGGTLPGVGTDTQYF; v_call: TRBV5-1
cdr3_aa: CASSFWQGSYEQYF; v_call: TRBV5-6
cdr3_aa: CASRDLAGGFRRFF; v_call: TRBV4-1
cdr3_aa: CASSHEAKEGWANVLTF; v_call: TRBV21-1
cdr3_aa: CASSRQGSDEQFF; v_call: TRBV4-2
cdr3_aa: CASSVASRRTGEQFF; v_call: TRBV9
cdr3_aa: CASSRPTSGGAGELFF; v_call: TRBV3-1/TRBV3-2
cdr3_aa: CASSLYSTALFNSPLHF; v_call: TRBV11-2
cdr3_aa: CASSSRLGSEAFF; v_call: TRBV28
cdr3_aa: CATSRDPPIENTEAFF; v_call: TRBV15
cdr3_aa: CASSLTGIDGYTF; v_call: TRBV7-3
cdr3_aa: CASSRDSYTEAFF; v_call: TRBV6-5
cdr3_aa: CASISGQRTDTQYF; v_call: TRBV28
cdr3_aa: CASSFGPGGLAEDRSYNEQFF; v_call: TRBV28
cdr3_aa: CASSKAGATGELFF; v_call: TRBV28
cdr3_aa: CASSLHRGPAYEQYF; v_call: TRBV4-2
cdr3_aa: CASSQKGRGNYGYTF; v_call: TRBV5-4
cdr3_aa: CASSLGRVNSPLHF; v_call: TRBV28
cdr3_aa: CASRYKNEQYF; v_call: TRBV28
cdr3_aa: CASSIDLTGNPYNEQFF; v_call: TRBV19
cdr3_aa: CASSLALTSASTDTQYF; v_call: TRBV5-4
cdr3_aa: CASSQGRQGQGPATF; v_call: TRBV3-1/TRBV3-2
cdr3_aa: CASKRTGPYEQYF; v_call: TRBV28
cdr3_aa: CASRPWAGGNTIYF; v_call: TRBV19
cdr3_aa: CASSLGTVKSGELFF; v_call: TRBV28
cdr3_aa: CASSPAGIETQYF; v_call: TRBV19
cdr3_aa: CASSSGGVEQFF; v_call: TRBV19
cdr3_aa: CASSRYGVSNTEAFF; v_call: TRBV3-1/TRBV3-2
cdr3_aa: CASSFLRTEKNTEAFF; v_call: TRBV7-9
cdr3_aa: CASSPRGSYNSPLHF; v_call: TRBV25-1
cdr3_aa: CASSMDRQETQYF; v_call: TRBV5-1
cdr3_aa: CASRGGQRMNTEAFF; v_call: TRBV19
cdr3_aa: CATSEAGKGYTF; v_call: TRBV24-1